One sample yielded the 2 T cell receptor beta chains listed below, sequenced in a study of post-analysis software for immune sequencing data. The TCR beta cDNA libraries contained unique molecular identifiers. In TCRdb, the PCR reads were re-called with MiXCR into one record per CDR3 protein. The table has about 160,000 distinct CDR3 sequences, under 40% seen once. Source: blood, taken after autologous hematopoietic stem cell transplantation. These receptors originate from a girl aged 10 to 17 with multiple sclerosis.

The V and J genes are TRBV4-3 and TRBJ2-5, with D possibly TRBD2 on 6 matching bases. The CDR3 has 14 residues. V shed 0 bases and J shed 5 bases, with 10 bases lying between them. Per germline, CDR1 LGHNA and CDR2 YSLEER. CDR3: CASSQEEGIETQYF. For the CDR3, the DNA is TGCGCCAGCAGCCAAGAGGAGGGTATCGAGACCCAGTACTTC.

This clonotype was seen just once. Its ends do not fully match the called genes, so a read error is possible. The chain couples TRBV6-6 to TRBJ2-5; D unclear. The DNA end is a closer match to TRBJ2-7, so the J assignment may be wrong. The V gene's germline CDR1 is MNHNY and CDR2 SVGAGI (reference sequence). CDR3 length: 14 residues. The CDR3 sequence is CANSFLVESDEQYF. The DNA of the CDR3 is TGTGCCAACAGTTTTCTTGTAGAGTCTGACGAGCAGTACTTC.